The next 2 T cell receptor beta chains were all read from a single sample in a study of blood T cell repertoires in COVID-19. TCRdb's table, derived via immunoSEQ multiplex PCR, lists solely in-frame clones and lacks some. The sample lists under 300,000 clones; 86% were seen once. The sample was peripheral blood. Receptors were obtained from a man older than 75 with acute or convalescent COVID-19.

This clone has more than one count but fewer than ten. The CDR3 is CASSQGTGSNEQYF. CDR3 DNA: TGTGCCAGCAGCCAAGGGACGGGGTCCAACGAGCAGTACTTC. This chain uses TRBV3-1 (or the pseudogene TRBV3-2) with TRBJ2-7, with D tentatively TRBD2 (5 bases). Germline V gene data show CDR1 as LGHDT and CDR2 as YNNKEL (reference sequence). V gave up 1 base and J gave up 5 bases, with 12 bases separating them. The CDR3 runs to 14 residues.

A single count supports this clone. The chain uses TRBV27 and TRBJ1-6, with a weak D call TRBD1 (6 bases). The germline V gene has CDR1 MNHEY and CDR2 SMNVEV (reference sequence). The CDR3 has 17 amino acids. V was cut by 5 bases and J by 0 bases, with 14 bases left in between. The CDR3 DNA follows: TGTGCCAGCAGTAGCGGGGGGGGCAGCTCCTATAATTCACCCCTCCACTTT. It codes for CASSSGGGSSYNSPLHF.